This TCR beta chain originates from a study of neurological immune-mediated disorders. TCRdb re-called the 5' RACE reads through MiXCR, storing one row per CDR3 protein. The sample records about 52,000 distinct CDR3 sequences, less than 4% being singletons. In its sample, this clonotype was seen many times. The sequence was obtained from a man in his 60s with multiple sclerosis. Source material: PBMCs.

In nucleotides, the CDR3 is TGCGCCAGCAGTTGGATGAATGAGCAGTTCTTC. Translating gives CASSWMNEQFF. The genes are TRBV5-1 and TRBJ2-1; D not resolved. This CDR3 is built from 11 residues. The germline V and J ends were trimmed by 5 bases and 7 bases, with 7 bases remaining between them. CDR1 is SGHRS, CDR2 YFSETQ, per germline. Full variable domain (missing parts from reference TRBV5-1 and TRBJ2-1): KAGVTQTPRYLIKTRGQQVTLSCSPISGHRSVSWYQQTPGQGLQFLFEYFSETQRNKGNFPGRFSGRQFSNSRSEMNVSTLELGDSALYLCASSWMNEQFFGPGTRLTVL.